This T cell receptor (beta chain) appears in the sequencing data of a study of OX40 agonist ivuxolimab in advanced cancers. Overall study results and limits: Low normalized T-cell clonal expansion was also seen in some nonresponders. Both blood CD4+ and CD8+ T cells showed clonal growth by week 6 at 0.1 to 3.0 mg/kg.

On this clone: Antigen: not known.

The length of the CDR3 is 14 residues. Germline V CDR1 and CDR2: SSHAT, FNYEAQ (reference sequence). The J segment lost 1 base and the V segment lost 4 bases, leaving 3 bases of the junction unmatched. The data were produced by immunoSEQ multiplex PCR, yet TCRdb's version contains in-frame clones alone and is incomplete. Of more than 30,000 clones in the sample, about nine tenths are singletons; the top ten hold less than 4.5%. The sequence was collected from an adult with an advanced solid tumor such as melanoma, head and neck, liver or kidney cancer. The specimen comprised CD4+ or CD8+ T cells sorted from blood, sampled in a trial of the OX40 agonist ivuxolimab. The V call is TRBV7-7, the J call TRBJ2-5, with 7 positions matching TRBD1. The CDR3 is CASSSTGAQETQYF. The CDR3, as DNA: TGTGCCAGCAGCTCCACAGGGGCCCAAGAGACCCAGTACTTC. Full variable domain (missing parts from reference TRBV7-7 and TRBJ2-5): GAGVSQSPRYKVTKRGQDVTLRCDPISSHATLYWYQQALGQGPEFLTYFNYEAQPDKSGLPSDRFSAERPEGSISTLTIQRTEQRDSAMYRCASSSTGAQETQYFGPGTRLLVL.